The following is a T cell receptor (beta chain) sequence with its context. Its antigen specificity is not known. Base qualities are not provided; no much larger clone lies one nucleotide away. The immunoSEQ Assay, a bias-controlled multiplex PCR, was used to amplify TCRbeta CDR3 regions from genomic DNA. The source study handled its data this way. The number of nucleated cells in each sample was estimated by amplification of reference gene primers within the assay. To quantify the absolute abundance of each unique TCRbeta CDR3 rearrangement, sequence reads were collapsed and filtered. For each sample, productive Simpson clonality was calculated as the square root of Simpson's diversity index across productive rearrangements. TCRdb obtained this table from immuneACCESS and retained in-frame rearrangements with V and J assigned. These tables miss some clones; where compared with another copy, unresolved V genes account for less than half of the shortfall, and the remainder is unexplained. The V and J calls and clone size were taken over from that table, and D and trimming were inferred from the DNA. The sample includes roughly 71,000 clones, with over 75% observed a single time. Approximately 29% of the sample comes from the top ten.

The record originates from a study of blood T cell repertoires in COVID-19 (dated by TCRdb to 2020 to 2021). General notes on the study: Samples from collaborators originated in the United States, Italy and Spain and spanned both the acute and convalescent phases of COVID-19. The repertoires were made available in a free public database intended to serve as a resource for research on the immune response to SARS-CoV-2. Samples were obtained from the ongoing ImmuneRACE study (first 160 participants) and from 1,200 or so subjects provided by 6 global collaborators. The material from the prospective study consisted of cDNA or gDNA derived from T cells, B-cell-depleted T cells, or PBMCs. Subjects who had been exposed to COVID-19, were actively infected with it, or had recovered from it provided the deeply sampled blood TCRbeta repertoires that made up the dataset. HLA class I and class II types, where available, came from metadata supplied by the sample provider rather than from assay-based typing. A de-identified subject ID, COVID-19 status, age in years and sex were almost always included in the sample metadata.

General findings and caveats noted by the study authors: How much clinical and demographic metadata was included differed by source and by participant, and the metadata was provided uncurated.

Compared with germline, V lacks 3 bases and J lacks 2 bases; bases without a gene match: 3. The CDR1 and CDR2 encoded by the germline V gene are MDHEN and SYDVKM. The CDR3 covers 15 residues, taking in both the cysteine and the phenylalanine. The only DNA kept is the CDR3, 45 bases in frame from the first base. The collaborating institutions used their own protocols to collect whole blood in K2EDTA tubes. For TCRbeta analysis, collaborators shipped samples as frozen whole blood, isolated PBMCs, or DNA extracted from either of those sample types. Recombination connected TRBV28 to TRBJ2-2; the central 7 bases match TRBD1. The sample taken for sequencing was peripheral blood. The sequence came from a man in his fifties or sixties with acute or convalescent COVID-19. The nucleotide sequence reads TGTGCCAGCAGTTTTGGGACAGACAACACCGGGGAGCTGTTTTTT. Its translation reads: CASSFGTDNTGELFF.